This TCR beta chain was identified in a study of cytomegalovirus exposure and HLA in healthy donors (dated by TCRdb to about 2017). In terms of the full investigation: A later analysis indicated that the 120 validation repertoires were generated on the platform also employed for the 700 or so repertoires of the first cohort. The study was designed to test whether signatures of past pathogen exposure could be identified by cataloging public T cell receptors. Besides the first cohort of 500 to 700 subjects, a separate validation cohort made up of 120 or so different subjects was used. High-throughput TCR immunosequencing, statistical association of individual TCRs with disease status, and machine learning were combined to predict cytomegalovirus infection status. What the research found in general, with its limitations: The study gave a list of over 150 TCR beta chains associated with cytomegalovirus. A later analysis found that TCRs clustered in the first cohort also tended to co-occur in the approximately 120 validation repertoires, with more than 90% of cluster scores above 0. A few of the identified cytomegalovirus-associated TCR beta chains were confirmed in vitro to be specific for cytomegalovirus antigens. A later analysis lacked HLA typing for the validation cohort, so it scored co-occurrence in that cohort across all 120 or so repertoires. In both the original and validation cohorts, the classifier was reported to diagnose cytomegalovirus status with high specificity and sensitivity. While some public TCRs were present in many individuals, most TCR sequences turned up only very rarely across donors. The authors suggested that the approach could potentially be generalized to other disease states and immunological phenotypes.

V gives up 8 bases and J gives up 6 bases, and the segment between their germline ends measures 17 bases. CDR1 and CDR2, looked up from the germline V gene (reference sequence), are LNHDA and SQIVND. Spanning cysteine to phenylalanine, the CDR3 consists of 14 amino acids. Of all the DNA, just the CDR3 is kept, 42 bases in frame from base 1. A word on this clone: The antigen this receptor binds is unknown. No much larger clonotype is one base removed from it; base qualities were not supplied.

Libraries were made using the immunoSEQ multiplex PCR assay. The original methods were these. A statistical classification framework was built for diagnosing cytomegalovirus status from the catalog of TCR beta chain sequences. The table comes from immuneACCESS by way of TCRdb, which keeps in-frame sequences with V and J called. Part of the clones is missing from these tables; in studies checked, under half for an unresolved V gene and the rest for unknown reasons. V and J calls and clone size are as listed in that table; D and trimming were resolved from the DNA. The sample data list 120,000 or so clones, and about 89% of these were observed just once. The ten largest clones represent 2% to 2.5% of the sample. Separate from the approximately 700-subject first cohort, the validation cohort of 120 subjects was the group to which the donors belonged.

This receptor was identified in a woman between 18 and 30 years old in good health and CMV-seronegative. Here the chain combines TRBV19 and TRBJ2-1; TRBD1 could be the D gene, as 6 bases match. The sample comprised PBMCs. The CDR3 is CASRGGPLPNEQFF. The DNA reads as follows: TGTGCCAGTCGAGGGGGACCTCTCCCCAATGAGCAGTTCTTC.